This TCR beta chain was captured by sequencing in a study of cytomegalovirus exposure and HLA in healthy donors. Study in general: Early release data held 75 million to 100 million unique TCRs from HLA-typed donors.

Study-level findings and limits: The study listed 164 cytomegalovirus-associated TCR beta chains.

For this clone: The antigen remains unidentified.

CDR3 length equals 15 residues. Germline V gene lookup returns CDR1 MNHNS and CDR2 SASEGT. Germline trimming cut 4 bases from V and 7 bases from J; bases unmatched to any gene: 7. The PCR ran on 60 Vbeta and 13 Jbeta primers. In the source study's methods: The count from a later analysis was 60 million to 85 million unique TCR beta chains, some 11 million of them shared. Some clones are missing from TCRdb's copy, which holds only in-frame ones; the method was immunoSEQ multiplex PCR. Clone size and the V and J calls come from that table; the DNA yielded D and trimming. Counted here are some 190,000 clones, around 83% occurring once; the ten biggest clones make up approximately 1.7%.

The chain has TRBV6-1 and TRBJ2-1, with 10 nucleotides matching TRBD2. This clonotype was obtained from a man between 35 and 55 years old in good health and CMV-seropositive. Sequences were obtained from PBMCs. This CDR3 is CASSALAGAGNEQFF. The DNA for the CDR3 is TGTGCCAGCAGTGCTCTAGCGGGAGCGGGGAATGAGCAGTTCTTC.